The 12 T cell receptor beta chains in this list originate from one sample, sequenced in a study of technical replicates of blood from a few donors. Libraries were prepared by immunoSEQ multiplex PCR; TCRdb keeps only in-frame clonotypes and omits some of them. The sample contains 70,000 to 80,000 clones, around 97% of which appear only once. The sequencing input was T cells isolated from PBMCs. These receptors were obtained from a human donor in good health.

CDR3 coding DNA: TGTGCCAGCAGCCATTCTAGCGCCAAAGCCAAAAACATTCAGTACTTC. Encoded protein: CASSHSSAKAKNIQYF. The J gene is TRBJ2-4, the V gene TRBV5-6; D is possibly TRBD2 (6 bases). The V gene's germline CDR1 is SGHDT and CDR2 YYEEEE. The V and J ends lost 4 bases and 0 bases respectively, with 14 bases between them. The CDR3 sequence is 16 residues long.

This clone was seen only once. The gene calls are TRBV13 and TRBJ2-7; 12 bases are a match to TRBD2. CDR3 length equals 13 residues. Germline V gene sequence: CDR1 PRHDT, CDR2 FYEKMQ (reference sequence). Unmatched junction bases numbered 0, after V lost 8 bases and J lost 1 base. CDR3 sequence reads: CASGTSGSYEQYF. The CDR3 nucleotides read TGTGCCAGCGGGACTAGCGGGTCCTACGAGCAGTACTTC.

The chain has TRBV7-7 and TRBJ2-1; TRBD1 is a possible D gene (6 bases). V was trimmed by 1 base and J by 4 bases, leaving 8 bases between them. Germline-derived CDR1 and CDR2 are SSHAT and FNYEAQ (reference sequence). CDR3 length equals 14 residues. CDR3 sequence reads: CASSLGQEYNEQFF. The CDR3 bases are TGTGCCAGCAGCTTAGGACAGGAATACAATGAGCAGTTCTTC.

CDR3 in DNA: TGTGCCAGCAGTCCAATATCGGGGACCCAGTACTTC. Protein: CASSPISGTQYF. The chain couples TRBV6-5 to TRBJ2-5, with D hard to call. Looked up from germline, CDR1 is MNHEY and CDR2 is SVGAGI. V lost 5 bases, J lost 7 bases, and 11 bases lay in between. The length of the CDR3 is 12 residues.

V usage is TRBV28 and J usage is TRBJ2-3; tentatively, D is TRBD2 (6 bases). The CDR3 is made up of 14 amino acids. Germline V gives CDR1 MDHEN, CDR2 SYDVKM. With 3 bases removed from V and 3 bases from J, the gap between germline ends came to 10 bases. CDR3 nucleotides: TGTGCCAGCAGTTTTATAGCGGAAACAGATACGCAGTATTTT. As protein: CASSFIAETDTQYF.

The J gene is TRBJ2-6, the V gene TRBV2, with D possibly TRBD2 on 5 matching bases. From germline, CDR1 is SNHLY and CDR2 FYNNEI. The CDR3 is 20 residues long. Trimming stripped 6 bases from V and 4 bases from J, with 28 bases between. CDR3 in amino acids: CASRDFRDSPGLGGANVLTF. The CDR3, as DNA: TGTGCCAGCAGAGACTTCCGGGATTCCCCGGGGTTGGGAGGGGCCAACGTCCTGACTTTC.

The chain combines TRBV28 with TRBJ1-5; D gene uncertain. Trimming stripped 6 bases from V and 0 bases from J, with 15 bases between. This CDR3 has 16 amino acids. CDR1 is MDHEN and CDR2 is SYDVKM in the germline V gene. The CDR3 bases are TGTGCCAGCAGACCCACTAGAGCTGATAGCAATCAGCCCCAGCATTTT. It encodes CASRPTRADSNQPQHF.

The chain has TRBV7-2 and TRBJ2-7, with TRBD1 identical over 7 bases. Per germline, CDR1 SGHTA and CDR2 FQGNSA. There are 15 residues in the CDR3. Germline trimming cut 3 bases from V and 0 bases from J; bases unmatched to any gene: 5. DNA for the CDR3: TGTGCCAGCAGCTTTACAGGGGTGAGCTCCTACGAGCAGTACTTC. Translation gives CASSFTGVSSYEQYF. Drawing the rest from reference TRBV7-2 and TRBJ2-7, the complete variable domain is GAGVSQSPSNKVTEKGKDVELRCDPISGHTALYWYRQSLGQGLEFLIYFQGNSAPDKSGLPSDRFSAERTGGSVSTLTIQRTQQEDSAVYLCASSFTGVSSYEQYFGPGTRLTVT.

The rearrangement joins TRBV28 to TRBJ2-3; 8 bases match TRBD2. The CDR3 runs to 14 residues. In germline, CDR1 is MDHEN, CDR2 SYDVKM. Trimming at V came to 3 bases and at J to 4 bases, leaving 3 bases not matched to a gene. The CDR3, as DNA: TGTGCCAGCAGTTTTCCGGGACTAGCAGATACGCAGTATTTT. Translation: CASSFPGLADTQYF.

The V call is TRBV15, the J call TRBJ2-2; 7 nucleotides agree with TRBD1. This CDR3 is built from 15 residues. In germline, CDR1 is LNHNV, CDR2 YYDKDF (reference sequence). After removal of 6 bases from V and 1 base from J, the junction contained 5 bases not matched to a gene. The CDR3 region is CATRRTGLNTGELFF. The CDR3 DNA reads as TGTGCCACCAGACGGACAGGCCTGAACACCGGGGAGCTGTTTTTT.

Here the CDR3 reads CASSYRDRDNQPQHF. The DNA of the CDR3 is TGTGCCAGCAGCTACCGGGACAGGGACAATCAGCCCCAGCATTTT. The V gene is TRBV5-6, the J gene TRBJ1-5; TRBD1 aligns across 9 bases. This CDR3 is 15 amino acids long. CDR1 and CDR2 (germline): SGHDT, YYEEEE. V was pared by 3 bases and J by 3 bases, with 4 bases of the junction left unmatched.

The chain joins TRBV9 to TRBJ1-1; possible D gene TRBD1, 5 bases. The germline CDR1 and CDR2 sequences are SGDLS and YYNGEE. CDR3 length: 13 amino acids. V was clipped by 2 bases and J by 4 bases, with 9 bases between them. CDR3 sequence reads: CASSVPGGTEAFF. CDR3 DNA sequence: TGTGCCAGCAGCGTCCCCGGGGGCACTGAAGCTTTCTTT.